In this sample, the clone carrying this TCR beta chain turned up once. Sequencing used immunoSEQ multiplex PCR; TCRdb keeps in-frame clones, though not all of them. The table shows a few hundred thousand clones, with about 85% occurring only once. The CDR3 is 14 amino acids. From germline, CDR1 is MDHEN and CDR2 SYDVKM. V dropped 6 bases and J dropped 5; count of bases not matched to a gene: 3. The entry originates in a study of blood T cell repertoires in COVID-19. About the study: PBMCs, B-cell-depleted T cells, or T cells were the source of the cDNA or gDNA that made up the material.

This chain uses TRBV28 with TRBJ2-1; 11 nucleotides match TRBD2. Specimen: peripheral blood. The clonotype was recovered from a man aged 18 to 30 with active or convalescent COVID-19. CDR3 loop: CASRILAGDNEQFF. DNA for the CDR3: TGTGCCAGCAGGATACTAGCGGGGGACAATGAGCAGTTCTTC. The complete variable domain, with remaining parts taken from reference TRBV28 and TRBJ2-1, reads DVKVTQSSRYLVKRTGEKVFLECVQDMDHENMFWYRQDPGLGLRLIYFSYDVKMKEKGDIPEGYSVSREKKERFSLILESASTNQTSMYLCASRILAGDNEQFFGPGTRLTVL.